This TCR beta chain was documented in a study of shared clonotypes between healthy human individuals. Study-level information: Three plates were used per donor for CD4 naive, three for CD4 memory, two for CD8 naive and one for CD8 memory.

General study results and limits: Generally, estimated richness proved larger in naive subsets than it did in memory subsets.

Worth noting for this clone: Its antigen is unknown.

Each replicate PCR on the sorted subsets used about 0.2 ug DNA (roughly 30,000 T cell genomes). Using immunoSEQ multiplex PCR, the repertoire was profiled, and TCRdb retains in-frame clones only, with some absent. The sample consists of 850,000 to 1,200,000 clones, approximately 76% of them appearing once. CDR1 is SGHTA, CDR2 FQGNSA, per germline. This CDR3 comprises 14 residues. J lost 4 bases, V lost 4 bases, and 4 bases had no gene match. Sequencing was carried out using memory CD4+ T cells sorted from blood. Subset in this sample: CD45RA-negative fraction. This receptor was identified in a young man in good health. The gene calls are TRBV7-2 and TRBJ2-3, with 8 bases identical to TRBD1. The CDR3 loop is CASSSRTGSDTQYF. CDR3 nucleotides: TGTGCCAGCAGCTCCAGGACAGGGTCAGATACGCAGTATTTT.